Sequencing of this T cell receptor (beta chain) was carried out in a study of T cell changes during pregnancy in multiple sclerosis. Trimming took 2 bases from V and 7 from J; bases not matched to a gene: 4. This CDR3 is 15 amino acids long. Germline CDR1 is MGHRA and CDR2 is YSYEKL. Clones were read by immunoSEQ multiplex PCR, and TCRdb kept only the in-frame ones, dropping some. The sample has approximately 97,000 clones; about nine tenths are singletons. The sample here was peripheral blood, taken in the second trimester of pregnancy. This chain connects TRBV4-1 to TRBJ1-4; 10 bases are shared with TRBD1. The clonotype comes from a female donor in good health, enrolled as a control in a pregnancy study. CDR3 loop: CASSQWWDRGEKLFF. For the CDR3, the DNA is TGCGCCAGCAGCCAATGGTGGGACAGGGGTGAAAAACTGTTTTTT.